This T cell receptor (beta chain) was observed in a study of neurological immune-mediated disorders. As to this clonotype: Its antigen is still unknown.

General observations from the study: Multiple sclerosis was found to have the least TCR clonal expansion, below healthy controls, and HTLV-1-associated myelopathy the most.

TCRdb itself ran the 5' RACE reads through MiXCR, one entry per CDR3 protein. Of over 55,000 distinct CDR3 sequences listed, roughly 10% are singletons. Time point given: longitudinal time-point 1 (baseline). Per the germline V gene, CDR1 is MNHNY and CDR2 is SVGAGI (reference sequence). Trimming took 0 bases from V and 0 from J, leaving 19 bases between them. The length of the CDR3 is 19 residues. What was sequenced was PBMCs. The V call is TRBV6-6, the J call TRBJ2-3; TRBD1 might be the D (5 bases). The receptor's source is a man aged 25 to 40 in good health. The CDR3 bases are TGTGCCAGCAGTTACTCGCCAGGTTGGGGCCAAACCAGCACAGATACGCAGTATTTT. It encodes CASSYSPGWGQTSTDTQYF.